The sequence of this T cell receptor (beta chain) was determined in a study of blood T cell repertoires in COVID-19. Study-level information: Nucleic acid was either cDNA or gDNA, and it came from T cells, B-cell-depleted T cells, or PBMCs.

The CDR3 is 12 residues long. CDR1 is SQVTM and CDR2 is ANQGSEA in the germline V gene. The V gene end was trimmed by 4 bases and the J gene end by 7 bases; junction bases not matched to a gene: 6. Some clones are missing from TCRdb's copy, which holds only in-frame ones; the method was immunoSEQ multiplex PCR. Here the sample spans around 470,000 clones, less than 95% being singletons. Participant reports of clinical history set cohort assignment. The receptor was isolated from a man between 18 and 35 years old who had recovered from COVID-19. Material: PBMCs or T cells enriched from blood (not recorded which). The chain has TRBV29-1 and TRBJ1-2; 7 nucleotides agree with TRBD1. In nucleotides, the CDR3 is TGCAGCGTTGGACAGGGAGGAGGTGGCTACACCTTC. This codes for CSVGQGGGGYTF.